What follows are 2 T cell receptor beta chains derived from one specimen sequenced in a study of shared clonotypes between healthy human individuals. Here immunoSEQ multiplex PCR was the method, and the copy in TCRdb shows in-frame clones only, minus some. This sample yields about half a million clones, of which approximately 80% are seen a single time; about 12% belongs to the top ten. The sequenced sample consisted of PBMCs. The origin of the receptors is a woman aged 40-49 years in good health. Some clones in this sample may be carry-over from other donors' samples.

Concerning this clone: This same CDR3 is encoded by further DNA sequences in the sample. The CDR3 sequence is CASSLGQGTQPQHF. The CDR3 coding sequence is TGCGCCAGCAGCCTCGGACAGGGCACTCAGCCCCAGCATTTT. V gene TRBV5-1 combines with J gene TRBJ1-5, with 8 positions matching TRBD1. Germline loops: CDR1 SGHRS, CDR2 YFSETQ. The CDR3 has 14 amino acids. The junction had 6 bases not matched to a gene; V was cut back by 4 bases and J by 6 bases.

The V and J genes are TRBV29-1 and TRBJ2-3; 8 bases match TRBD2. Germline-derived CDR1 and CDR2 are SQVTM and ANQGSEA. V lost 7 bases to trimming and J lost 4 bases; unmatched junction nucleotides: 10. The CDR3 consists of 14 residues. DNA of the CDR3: TGCAGCGCTCAGACTAGCGAGGCCTCAGATACGCAGTATTTT. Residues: CSAQTSEASDTQYF.